One sample yielded the 5 T cell receptor beta chains listed below, sequenced in a study of vaccination effects on CD4 cells after COVID-19. Ahead of sequencing, the ViraFEST assay grew antigen-specific CD4+ T cells using viral peptide pools. Subsequent to a culture period of about ten days, CD4+ T cells were isolated. Everyone in the study got two shots of either the BNT162b2 or mRNA-1273 vaccine. No antigen is known for these receptors. Sequencing used immunoSEQ multiplex PCR; TCRdb keeps in-frame clones, though not all of them. The repertoire holds 15,000 or so clones, almost 70% seen once, with around 9% in the top ten. The sequenced sample was CD4+ T cells from PBMCs cultured with SARS-CoV-2 spike peptides, obtained after COVID-19 vaccination. These receptors all come from a human donor who received a COVID-19 vaccine.

This clone has just one count. V gene TRBV7-3 combines with J gene TRBJ2-3, with 12 bases identical to TRBD2. There are 17 residues in the CDR3. Trimming at V came to 0 bases and at J to 8 bases, leaving 9 bases not matched to a gene. CDR1 is SGHTA and CDR2 is FQGTGA in the germline V gene. CDR3 in amino acids: CASSLTTTSGGSVTQYF. In nucleotides, the CDR3 is TGTGCCAGCAGCTTAACGACGACTAGCGGGGGCTCAGTTACGCAGTATTTT. The full variable domain, with the rest looked up from reference TRBV7-3 and TRBJ2-3, is GAGVSQTPSNKVTEKGKYVELRCDPISGHTALYWYRQSLGQGPEFLIYFQGTGAADDSGLPNDRFFAVRPEGSVSTLKIQRTERGDSAVYLCASSLTTTSGGSVTQYFGPGTRLTVL.

The gene calls are TRBV13 and TRBJ2-7; TRBD1 matches 8 bases. Germline-derived CDR1 and CDR2 are PRHDT and FYEKMQ (reference sequence). The J segment lost 1 base and the V segment lost 5 bases, leaving 7 bases of the junction unmatched. The CDR3 sequence is 15 residues long. CDR3 in DNA: TGTGCCAGCAGCCCCGGACAGGGTTGGTCCTACGAGCAGTACTTC. Translation: CASSPGQGWSYEQYF.

V and J are TRBV19 and TRBJ2-7, with TRBD1 identical over 7 bases. CDR1 is LNHDA and CDR2 is SQIVND in the germline V gene (reference sequence). V was clipped by 1 base and J by 2 bases; unmatched bases: 8. The CDR3 has 16 amino acids. Written as DNA, the CDR3 is TGTGCCAGTAGTATAGCCGCCCGACAGGGACCCTACGAGCAGTACTTC. Translated: CASSIAARQGPYEQYF.

The chain employs TRBV2 and TRBJ2-7, with 10 bases that match TRBD1. The V gene's germline CDR1 is SNHLY and CDR2 FYNNEI. CDR3 length equals 15 residues. J gave up 2 bases and V 5 bases, and 6 bases lay outside the gene matches. CDR3 loop: CASSLIGTGAYEQYF. CDR3 DNA: TGTGCCAGCAGTCTCATTGGGACAGGGGCCTACGAGCAGTACTTC.

The chain uses TRBV7-8 and TRBJ2-1, with 8 positions matching TRBD2. There are 16 residues in the CDR3. Germline CDR1 SGHVS, CDR2 FQNEAQ. V lost 5 bases and J lost 12; bases outside the gene matches: 18. CDR3 amino acids: CASSLDSGTRFKRQFF. The CDR3 nucleotides read TGTGCCAGCAGCCTCGACTCCGGGACTAGGTTCAAAAGGCAGTTCTTC.